This T cell receptor (beta chain) was sequenced in a study of cytomegalovirus exposure and HLA in healthy donors. Study-wide results and caveats: Upon later analysis, HLA-associated TCR beta chains proved more clonally expanded than other, equally common chains. A list of 150 to 200 TCR beta chains associated with cytomegalovirus was given.

CDR1 is SQVTM, CDR2 ANQGSEA, per germline. V dropped 6 bases and J dropped 3; count of bases not matched to a gene: 4. The CDR3 has 12 residues. This clone showed up just a few times. Its antigen is unknown. PCR primers comprised 60 Vbeta and 13 Jbeta primers. Study processing details: About 12 million of 65 million to 95 million unique TCR beta chains were shared, per a later count. Produced via immunoSEQ multiplex PCR; TCRdb's table is partial and in-frame only. V, J and clone size reflect that table, while D and trimming were determined from the DNA. This sample has approximately 110,000 clones, with 70% found just once.

The origin of this receptor is a man between 25 and 39 years old in good health and CMV-seropositive. Sequences were obtained from PBMCs. This sequence joins TRBV29-1 and TRBJ1-2; 7 bases match TRBD1. CDR3 nucleotides: TGCAGCGTCGGTACAGGGGACTATGGCTACACCTTC. Amino acids: CSVGTGDYGYTF.